Presented here are 3 T cell receptor beta chains from one specimen sequenced in a study of blood T cell repertoires in COVID-19. Only in-frame clones appear in the TCRdb table, and some are missing; sequencing was by immunoSEQ multiplex PCR. Counted here are approximately 340,000 clones, roughly nine tenths occurring once; the ten biggest clones make up around 0.94%. Specimen: PBMCs or T cells enriched from blood (not recorded which). The receptors derive from a woman between 40 and 55 years old who had been exposed to COVID-19.

CDR3 loop: CASRSTGDNYGYTF. The CDR3 DNA follows: TGTGCCAGCAGATCGACAGGGGACAACTATGGCTACACCTTC. This chain uses TRBV7-9 with TRBJ1-2; 8 bases agree with TRBD1. Germline assignment: CDR1 SEHNR and CDR2 FQNEAQ (reference sequence). The ends lost 6 bases at V and 2 bases at J; junction bases unmatched: 5. This CDR3 comprises 14 residues.

The chain is built from TRBV5-4 and TRBJ1-1; D perhaps matches TRBD1 (6 bases). The CDR3 length is 13 residues. Per germline, CDR1 SGHNT and CDR2 YYREEE (reference sequence). Trimming pared 0 bases from V and 11 bases from J, leaving 14 bases between. The CDR3 DNA reads as TGTGCCAGCAGCTTGGGAGGGGGTTTGCGGGCTTTCTTT. Protein product: CASSLGGGLRAFF.

The gene calls are TRBV6-5 and TRBJ1-6; 10 positions match TRBD1. The germline gives CDR1 MNHEY, CDR2 SVGAGI. This CDR3 spans 16 amino acids. The junction had 3 bases not matched to a gene; V was cut back by 0 bases and J by 7 bases. The CDR3 here is CASSYSRTGGNSPLHF. CDR3 in DNA: TGTGCCAGCAGTTACTCGAGGACAGGGGGGAATTCACCCCTCCACTTT.